Sequencing of this T cell receptor (beta chain) was carried out in a study of blood T cells in healthy people across ages. Concerning this clonotype: Antigen specificity is unknown.

This CDR3 is 15 amino acids long. J was trimmed by 11 bases and V by 4 bases; bases with no gene match: 11. Germline CDR1 reads SGHTA; CDR2 reads FQGNSA. A second PCR, run for roughly 7 to 11 cycles, used a sample-barcoded 5' primer plus a J-beta primer mix. TCRdb called the 5' RACE reads again in MiXCR, with one record for every CDR3 protein. The table shows fewer than 900,000 distinct CDR3 sequences, with about 36% occurring only once. Findings and limits, study-wide: Aged donors had fewer naive CD4+ cells and lower diversity than long-lived donors. Among T cells, TCR beta diversity per million cells dropped roughly linearly as age rose.

The sample providers were healthy Caucasian people from Russia, aged about 6 to 95. V and J are TRBV7-2 and TRBJ2-5, with 12 bases fitting TRBD2. Sequenced material: blood. This clonotype originated in a man younger than 35 in good health. CDR3 sequence: CASSSGLAGTNEQYF. The DNA of the CDR3 is TGTGCCAGCAGCTCGGGACTAGCGGGTACCAATGAGCAGTACTTC.